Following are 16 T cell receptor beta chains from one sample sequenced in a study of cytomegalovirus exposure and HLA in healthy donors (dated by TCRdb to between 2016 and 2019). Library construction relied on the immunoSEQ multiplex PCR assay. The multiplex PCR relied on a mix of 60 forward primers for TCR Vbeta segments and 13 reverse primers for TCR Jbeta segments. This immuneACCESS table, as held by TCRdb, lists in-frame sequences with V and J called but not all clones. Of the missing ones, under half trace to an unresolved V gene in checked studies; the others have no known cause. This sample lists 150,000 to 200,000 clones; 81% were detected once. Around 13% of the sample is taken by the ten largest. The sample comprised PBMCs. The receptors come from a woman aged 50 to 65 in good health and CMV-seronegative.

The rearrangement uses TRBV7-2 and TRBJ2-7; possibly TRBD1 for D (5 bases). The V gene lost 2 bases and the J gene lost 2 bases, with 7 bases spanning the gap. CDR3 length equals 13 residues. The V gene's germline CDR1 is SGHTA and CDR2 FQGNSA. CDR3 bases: TGTGCCAGCAGCTTAATACAGGCCTACGAGCAGTACTTC. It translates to CASSLIQAYEQYF.

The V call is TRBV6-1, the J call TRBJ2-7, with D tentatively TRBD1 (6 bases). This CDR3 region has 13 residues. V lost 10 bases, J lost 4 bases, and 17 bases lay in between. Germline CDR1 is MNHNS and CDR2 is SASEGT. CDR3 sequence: CAMGRGGTYEQYF. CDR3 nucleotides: TGTGCCATGGGGAGAGGGGGAACTTACGAGCAGTACTTC.

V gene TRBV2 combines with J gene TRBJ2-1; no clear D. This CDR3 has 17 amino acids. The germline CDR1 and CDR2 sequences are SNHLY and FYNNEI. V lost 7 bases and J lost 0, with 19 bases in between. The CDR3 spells CASTKEDYGSSYNEQFF. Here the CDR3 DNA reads TGTGCCAGCACTAAAGAGGATTACGGAAGCTCCTACAATGAGCAGTTCTTC.

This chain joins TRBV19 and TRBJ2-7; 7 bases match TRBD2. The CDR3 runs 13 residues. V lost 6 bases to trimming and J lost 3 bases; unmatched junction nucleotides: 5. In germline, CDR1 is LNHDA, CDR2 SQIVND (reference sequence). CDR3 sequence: CASRERGNYEQYF. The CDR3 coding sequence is TGTGCCAGTAGAGAGCGGGGAAACTACGAGCAGTACTTC.

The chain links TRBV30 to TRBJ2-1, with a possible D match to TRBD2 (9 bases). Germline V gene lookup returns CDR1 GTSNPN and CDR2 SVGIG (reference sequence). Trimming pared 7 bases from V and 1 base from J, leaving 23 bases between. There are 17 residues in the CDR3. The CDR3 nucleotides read TGTGCCTATGACAGGGGTAGGACTAGCGAGTCCTACAATGAGCAGTTCTTC. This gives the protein CAYDRGRTSESYNEQFF.

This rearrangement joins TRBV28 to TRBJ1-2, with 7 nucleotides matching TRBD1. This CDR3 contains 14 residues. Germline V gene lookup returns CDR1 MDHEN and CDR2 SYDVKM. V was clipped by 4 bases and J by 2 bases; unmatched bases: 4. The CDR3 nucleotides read TGTGCCAGCAGTTCGGGGACAGTCAACTATGGCTACACCTTC. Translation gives CASSSGTVNYGYTF.

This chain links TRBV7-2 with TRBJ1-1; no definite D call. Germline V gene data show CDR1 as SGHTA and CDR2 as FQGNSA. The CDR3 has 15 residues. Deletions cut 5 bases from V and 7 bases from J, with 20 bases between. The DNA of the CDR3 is TGTGCCAGCAGCCCCCAAACTTCCACGGGAGGTGAAGCTTTCTTT. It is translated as CASSPQTSTGGEAFF. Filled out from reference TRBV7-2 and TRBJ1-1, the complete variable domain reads GAGVSQSPSNKVTEKGKDVELRCDPISGHTALYWYRQSLGQGLEFLIYFQGNSAPDKSGLPSDRFSAERTGGSVSTLTIQRTQQEDSAVYLCASSPQTSTGGEAFFGQGTRLTVV.

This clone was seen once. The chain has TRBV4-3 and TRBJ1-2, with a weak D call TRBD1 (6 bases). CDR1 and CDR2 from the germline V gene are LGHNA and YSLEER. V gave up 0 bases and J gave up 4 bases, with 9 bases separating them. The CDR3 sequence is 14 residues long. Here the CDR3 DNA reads TGCGCCAGCAGCCAAGATCCAGGGGTCTATGGCTACACCTTC. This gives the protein CASSQDPGVYGYTF.

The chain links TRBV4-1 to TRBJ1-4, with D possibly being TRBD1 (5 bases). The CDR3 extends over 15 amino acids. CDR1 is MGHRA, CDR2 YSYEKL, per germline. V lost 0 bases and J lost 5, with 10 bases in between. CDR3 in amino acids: CASSQETGGNEKLFF. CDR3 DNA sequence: TGCGCCAGCAGCCAAGAAACCGGGGGAAATGAAAAACTGTTTTTT.

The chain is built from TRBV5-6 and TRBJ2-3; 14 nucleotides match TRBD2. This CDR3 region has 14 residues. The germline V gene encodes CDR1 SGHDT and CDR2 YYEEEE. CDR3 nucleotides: TGTGCTACCAGGACTAGCGGGAGGTCAGATACGCAGTATTTT. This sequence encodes CATRTSGRSDTQYF.

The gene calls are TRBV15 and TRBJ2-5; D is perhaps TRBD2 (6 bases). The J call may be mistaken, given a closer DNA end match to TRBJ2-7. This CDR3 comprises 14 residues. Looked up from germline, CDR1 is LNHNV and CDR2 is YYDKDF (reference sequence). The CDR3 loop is CATSRDPGDYEQYF. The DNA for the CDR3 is TGTGCCACCAGCAGAGATCCGGGGGACTACGAGCAGTACTTC.

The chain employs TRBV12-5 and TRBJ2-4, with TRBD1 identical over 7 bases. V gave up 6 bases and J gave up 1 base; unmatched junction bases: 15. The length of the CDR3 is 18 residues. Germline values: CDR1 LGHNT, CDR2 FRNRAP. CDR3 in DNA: TGTGCTAGTGGCACACCTACCGGGACAGTTGCCGCCAAAAACATTCAGTACTTC. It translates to CASGTPTGTVAAKNIQYF.

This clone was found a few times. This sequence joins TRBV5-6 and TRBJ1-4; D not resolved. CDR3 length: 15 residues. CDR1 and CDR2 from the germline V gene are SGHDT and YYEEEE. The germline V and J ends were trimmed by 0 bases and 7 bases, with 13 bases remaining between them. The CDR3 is CASSLAGGSGEKLFF. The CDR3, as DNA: TGTGCCAGCAGCTTGGCCGGAGGGTCTGGTGAAAAACTGTTTTTT.

The CDR3 is CSGDSNTEAFF. CDR3 DNA sequence: TGCAGCGGGGACAGTAACACTGAAGCTTTCTTT. The chain combines TRBV20-1 with TRBJ1-1, with 7 bases that match TRBD1. This CDR3 is 11 amino acids long. Germline values: CDR1 DFQATT, CDR2 SNEGSKA (reference sequence).

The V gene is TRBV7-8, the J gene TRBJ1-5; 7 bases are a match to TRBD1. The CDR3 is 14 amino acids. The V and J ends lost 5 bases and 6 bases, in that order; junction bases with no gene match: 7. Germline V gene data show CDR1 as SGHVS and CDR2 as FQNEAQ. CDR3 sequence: CASSPGTVGQPQHF. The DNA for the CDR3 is TGTGCCAGCAGCCCTGGGACAGTCGGTCAGCCCCAGCATTTT.

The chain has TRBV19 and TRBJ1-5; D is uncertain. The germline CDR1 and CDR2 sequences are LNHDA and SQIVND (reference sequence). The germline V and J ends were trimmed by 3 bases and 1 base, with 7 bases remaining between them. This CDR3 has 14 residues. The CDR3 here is CASSITGSNQPQHF. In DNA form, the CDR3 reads TGTGCCAGTAGTATCACGGGGAGCAATCAGCCCCAGCATTTT.